The 21 T cell receptor beta chains below all came from one sample that was sequenced in a study of blood T cell repertoires in COVID-19. Sequencing was performed with immunoSEQ multiplex PCR; in TCRdb, only in-frame clones are kept and a portion is missing. The sample lists some 110,000 clones, 70% to 90% occurring once. Sequenced: peripheral blood. Every receptor here comes from a man between 40 and 49 years old with acute or convalescent COVID-19.

The J gene is TRBJ1-1, the V gene TRBV18, with D possibly TRBD1 on 6 matching bases. The CDR3 runs 15 residues. CDR1 and CDR2 (germline): KGHSH, LQKENI. Trimming shortened V by 6 bases and J by 2 bases, and 16 bases separated the two germline ends. This CDR3 reads CASSPQGFGNTEAFF. The CDR3 coding sequence is TGTGCCAGCTCTCCCCAGGGGTTTGGAAACACTGAAGCTTTCTTT.

V gene TRBV3-1 (or the pseudogene TRBV3-2) combines with J gene TRBJ1-2, with no clear D. Germline CDR1 LGHDT, CDR2 YNNKEL (reference sequence). The V gene lost 0 bases and the J gene lost 0 bases, with 14 bases spanning the gap. The length of the CDR3 is 17 residues. CDR3 protein: CASSQDEGRPTNYGYTF. CDR3 DNA sequence: TGTGCCAGCAGCCAAGATGAGGGCAGACCTACTAACTATGGCTACACCTTC.

The chain recombines TRBV10-3 with TRBJ2-5; D perhaps matches TRBD1 (6 bases). Per the germline V gene, CDR1 is ENHRY and CDR2 is SYGVKD. Trimming stripped 6 bases from V and 7 bases from J, with 12 bases between. The CDR3 loop spans 12 amino acids. The CDR3 DNA sequence: TGTGCCATCAGAGCACAGGGATGGACCCAGTACTTC. This encodes CAIRAQGWTQYF.

The chain has TRBV11-2 and TRBJ2-3; TRBD2 agrees at 7 bases. This CDR3 is 16 amino acids long. After removal of 1 base from V and 5 bases from J, the junction contained 9 bases not matched to a gene. In germline, CDR1 is SGHAT, CDR2 FQNNGV. The CDR3 bases are TGTGCCAGCAGCTTAGGCTGGCGGGAGAGGGAAGATACGCAGTATTTT. Translated: CASSLGWREREDTQYF.

The chain carries TRBV20-1 and TRBJ1-1; D is ambiguous. This CDR3 is 11 amino acids long. The germline gives CDR1 DFQATT, CDR2 SNEGSKA (reference sequence). V was pared by 8 bases and J by 2 bases, with 9 bases between. In DNA, the CDR3 is TGCAGTTCGAACCTAAACACTGAAGCTTTCTTT. This translates into CSSNLNTEAFF.

The V and J genes are TRBV19 and TRBJ2-3; 7 bases agree with TRBD1. The V and J ends lost 3 bases and 2 bases, in that order; junction bases with no gene match: 11. Germline V gene sequence: CDR1 LNHDA, CDR2 SQIVND (reference sequence). The CDR3 length is 17 residues. The CDR3 coding sequence is TGTGCCAGTAGTATGAGGGGGACAGACTACCTCACAGATACGCAGTATTTT. This translates into CASSMRGTDYLTDTQYF.

The V and J genes are TRBV5-1 and TRBJ2-2; D is uncertain. Germline V lookup: CDR1 SGHRS, CDR2 YFSETQ. The CDR3 has 14 amino acids. Trimming removed 4 bases from V and 7 bases from J, with 14 bases in between. The CDR3 protein is CASSIRISVGELFF. In DNA form, the CDR3 reads TGCGCCAGCAGCATCAGGATTTCGGTCGGGGAGCTGTTTTTT.

The V gene is TRBV6-1, the J gene TRBJ1-1, with 7 bases aligning to TRBD1. The CDR3 is 16 residues long. The V and J ends lost 4 bases and 0 bases, in that order; junction bases with no gene match: 8. CDR1 and CDR2 (germline): MNHNS, SASEGT. CDR3 bases: TGTGCCAGCAGTGTTAGACGACAGGGAATGAACACTGAAGCTTTCTTT. This sequence encodes CASSVRRQGMNTEAFF.

This chain links TRBV30 with TRBJ2-1; 11 bases align to TRBD2. The CDR3 is made up of 15 amino acids. V shed 2 bases, J shed 9 bases, and the junction held 9 bases outside the gene matches. The germline CDR1 and CDR2 sequences are GTSNPN and SVGIG (reference sequence). In DNA, the CDR3 is TGTGCCTGGAGTAAGGCTAGCGGGAGGTCCTTTGAGCAGTTCTTC. Protein sequence: CAWSKASGRSFEQFF.

Here the CDR3 DNA reads TGTGCCAGCTCACCAGCGGGGAACACTGAAGCTTTCTTT. It yields the protein CASSPAGNTEAFF. The J gene is TRBJ1-1, the V gene TRBV18, with D uncertain. Trimming removed 2 bases at V and 1 base at J, with 5 bases between. CDR1 is KGHSH, CDR2 LQKENI, per germline. The CDR3 sequence is 13 residues long.

This chain joins TRBV27 and TRBJ2-1, with TRBD2 matching 14 bases. The CDR3 extends over 17 amino acids. V trimming: 5 bases; J trimming: 9 bases; junction bases outside the gene matches: 12. In germline, CDR1 is MNHEY, CDR2 SMNVEV (reference sequence). The CDR3 sequence: CASSRTLGLAGAGEQFF. The DNA of the CDR3 is TGTGCCAGCAGTCGAACCTTGGGACTAGCGGGAGCTGGTGAGCAGTTCTTC.

The chain employs TRBV5-1 and TRBJ2-3, with TRBD2 matching over 11 bases. Unmatched junction bases numbered 3, after V lost 1 base and J lost 5 bases. Germline V lookup: CDR1 SGHRS, CDR2 YFSETQ. The CDR3 is 15 residues long. The chain's CDR3 is CASSLTSGGLDTQYF. For the CDR3, the DNA is TGCGCCAGCAGCTTGACTAGCGGGGGACTAGATACGCAGTATTTT.

The chain is built from TRBV2 and TRBJ2-1; TRBD1 aligns across 8 bases. V shed 6 bases and J 6 bases; nucleotides not matched to a gene: 10. Germline V gene lookup returns CDR1 SNHLY and CDR2 FYNNEI. The CDR3 spans 15 residues. The DNA of the CDR3 is TGTGCCAGCAGCGCCGTCAGGGGGCAAATCAATGAGCAGTTCTTC. Translated: CASSAVRGQINEQFF.

This rearrangement joins TRBV2 to TRBJ2-7; 7 bases map to TRBD2. The CDR3 has 15 amino acids. Per germline, CDR1 SNHLY and CDR2 FYNNEI. V dropped 2 bases and J dropped 1; count of bases not matched to a gene: 5. The CDR3: CASSERSGGSYEQYF. CDR3 coding DNA: TGTGCCAGCAGTGAACGTTCGGGAGGATCCTACGAGCAGTACTTC. The complete variable domain, with remaining parts taken from reference TRBV2 and TRBJ2-7, reads EPEVTQTPSHQVTQMGQEVILRCVPISNHLYFYWYRQILGQKVEFLVSFYNNEISEKSEIFDDQFSVERPDGSNFTLKIRSTKLEDSAMYFCASSERSGGSYEQYFGPGTRLTVT.

The chain uses TRBV28 and TRBJ1-5; D is possibly TRBD1 (6 bases). The CDR3 covers 14 residues. CDR1 and CDR2 from the germline V gene are MDHEN and SYDVKM. CDR3 in amino acids: CAAGGPRGNQPQHF. CDR3 nucleotides: TGTGCGGCGGGGGGGCCGAGGGGCAATCAGCCCCAGCATTTT.

V is TRBV6-2 or TRBV6-3 and J is TRBJ2-1, with unresolved D. The CDR3 spans 17 residues. CDR1 and CDR2 from the germline V gene are MNHEY and SVGEGT. The ends were cut back, 0 bases at V and 8 bases at J, with 20 bases in the middle. As DNA, the CDR3 is TGTGCCAGCAGTTACTCGAGTCTAGTCCCCGGGTTTGATGAGCAGTTCTTC. Its translation: CASSYSSLVPGFDEQFF.

CDR3 sequence (DNA): TGTGCCAGCAGCTTAGTCCGTGGAACTAGCGGGGGGGAGACCCAGTACTTC. Amino acids: CASSLVRGTSGGETQYF. The chain is built from TRBV7-2 and TRBJ2-5, with 12 bases lining up with TRBD2. CDR1 is SGHTA and CDR2 is FQGNSA in the germline V gene. The CDR3 consists of 17 residues. With 1 base clipped from V and 5 bases from J, the junction kept 8 bases outside the gene matches.

J is TRBJ2-3 and V is TRBV14; 12 nucleotides line up with TRBD1. Germline V gene data show CDR1 as SGHDN and CDR2 as FVKESK. With 4 bases clipped from V and 4 bases from J, the junction kept 15 bases outside the gene matches. This CDR3 spans 19 amino acids. The CDR3 region is CASSRATLGQGAGADTQYF. The CDR3 DNA reads as TGTGCCAGCAGCCGAGCGACCTTGGGACAGGGGGCCGGCGCAGATACGCAGTATTTT.

The V call is TRBV21-1, the J call TRBJ1-1; TRBD1, the D gene given by the table, was not confirmed from the DNA. TRBV21-1 represents a pseudogene. The CDR3 runs to 13 residues. The CDR3 region has the DNA TGTGCCAGCAAGACAGGGATGAACACTGAAGCTTTCTTT. Its protein product is CASKTGMNTEAFF.

V gene TRBV4-2 combines with J gene TRBJ2-1, with 8 bases that match TRBD1. CDR1 and CDR2 from the germline V gene are LGHNA and YNFKEQ. V lost 5 bases to trimming and J lost 4 bases; unmatched junction nucleotides: 4. The CDR3 has 14 residues. The CDR3 sequence is CASSNRDRYNEQFF. As DNA, the CDR3 is TGTGCCAGCAGCAACCGGGACAGGTACAATGAGCAGTTCTTC.

This clone was counted once. The chain has TRBV4-1 and TRBJ2-5, with TRBD2 identical over 7 bases. The CDR3 spans 12 residues. Trimming took 3 bases from V and 5 from J; bases not matched to a gene: 0. The germline V gene has CDR1 MGHRA and CDR2 YSYEKL. The CDR3 spells CASSQGGETQYF. Here the CDR3 DNA reads TGCGCCAGCAGCCAGGGAGGGGAGACCCAGTACTTC.